This T cell receptor beta chain stems from a study of cytomegalovirus exposure and HLA in healthy donors. PCR employed 60 Vbeta and 13 Jbeta primers. TCRdb keeps only in-frame clones here, not all; method: immunoSEQ multiplex PCR. This repertoire includes about 200,000 clones. As concerns this clone: Other nucleotide sequences in the sample specify the same CDR3.

The length of the CDR3 is 13 residues. Germline CDR1 reads MNHEY; CDR2 reads SMNVEV (reference sequence). The ends were cut back, 4 bases at V and 4 bases at J, with 8 bases in the middle. The source material was PBMCs. V gene TRBV27 combines with J gene TRBJ1-5; D may be TRBD1 (5 bases). The clonotype was recovered from a man younger than 45 in good health and CMV-seronegative. The CDR3: CASSWGRNQPQHF. DNA of the CDR3: TGTGCCAGCAGTTGGGGGAGGAATCAGCCCCAGCATTTT.